A single sample gave rise to the 9 T cell receptor beta chains below, sequenced in a study of identical twins. TCRdb redid the calling of the 5' RACE reads with MiXCR, one entry per CDR3 protein. Among a few hundred thousand distinct CDR3 sequences listed, 9.5% were seen once. In addition, the sample was reused for a study of yellow fever vaccine responses in identical twins.

Sequencing input: CD8+ T cells sorted from blood. The source of these receptors is a young woman in good health.

This clonotype was detected only a few times. The chain couples TRBV7-9 to TRBJ2-1, with D perhaps TRBD2 (6 bases). Trimming stripped 2 bases from V and 3 bases from J, with 17 bases between. The CDR3 is 17 amino acids. Per germline, CDR1 SEHNR and CDR2 FQNEAQ (reference sequence). Here the CDR3 DNA reads TGTGCCAGCAGCTTAAATTGGTTGGTAGCGGACTACAATGAGCAGTTCTTC. Protein: CASSLNWLVADYNEQFF. Combining the CDR3 with reference TRBV7-9 and TRBJ2-1 gives the whole variable domain DTGVSQNPRHKITKRGQNVTFRCDPISEHNRLYWYRQTLGQGPEFLTYFQNEAQLEKSRLLSDRFSAERPKGSFSTLEIQRTEQGDSAMYLCASSLNWLVADYNEQFFGPGTRLTVL.

This clonotype was seen only a few times. The CDR3 DNA reads as TGTGCCAGCAGCTTGAGACCAGCAGGGGATACGCAGTATTTT. Protein: CASSLRPAGDTQYF. The rearrangement links TRBV9 to TRBJ2-3, with D maybe TRBD1 (5 bases). Germline CDR1 SGDLS, CDR2 YYNGEE. The V gene lost 4 bases and the J gene lost 6 bases, with 15 bases spanning the gap. This CDR3 is built from 14 residues.

The J gene is TRBJ2-1, the V gene TRBV6-2 or TRBV6-3; 7 bases are shared with TRBD2. V was pared by 5 bases and J by 1 base, with 2 bases of the junction left unmatched. Per the germline V gene, CDR1 is MNHEY and CDR2 is SVGEGT. This CDR3 region has 14 residues. The DNA of the CDR3 is TGTGCCAGCAGTGGGAGGGGATCCTACAATGAGCAGTTCTTC. This translates into CASSGRGSYNEQFF.

This clonotype was seen more than once but under ten times. The V gene is TRBV7-6, the J gene TRBJ2-3, with 8 bases identical to TRBD2. CDR3 length: 14 amino acids. Trimming cost V 4 bases and J 3 bases; bases outside gene matches: 3. Germline V CDR1 and CDR2: SGHVS, FNYEAQ. CDR3 loop: CASSSRGETDTQYF. DNA for the CDR3: TGTGCCAGCAGCTCGCGGGGGGAGACAGATACGCAGTATTTT.

This clonotype appeared many times. This chain uses TRBV28 with TRBJ2-1; 10 bases match TRBD2. This CDR3 spans 15 amino acids. Losses at the gene ends were 7 bases for V and 5 bases for J; bases not matched to a gene: 8. CDR1 is MDHEN and CDR2 is SYDVKM in the germline V gene. CDR3 loop: CASTPLAGVNNEQFF. Written as DNA, the CDR3 is TGTGCCAGCACCCCTCTAGCGGGAGTTAACAATGAGCAGTTCTTC. The full variable domain, in which reference TRBV28 and TRBJ2-1 provide the parts outside the CDR3, is DVKVTQSSRYLVKRTGEKVFLECVQDMDHENMFWYRQDPGLGLRLIYFSYDVKMKEKGDIPEGYSVSREKKERFSLILESASTNQTSMYLCASTPLAGVNNEQFFGPGTRLTVL.

The V and J genes are TRBV4-3 and TRBJ2-1; 9 bases are shared with TRBD2. The trim removed 0 bases at V and 4 bases at J, leaving 4 bases unmatched. This CDR3 region has 16 residues. Germline values: CDR1 LGHNA, CDR2 YSLEER. The CDR3 sequence is CASSQESSGMYNEQFF. For the CDR3, the DNA is TGCGCCAGCAGCCAAGAATCTAGCGGGATGTACAATGAGCAGTTCTTC.

The chain has TRBV12-5 and TRBJ2-5; TRBD2 might be the D (6 bases). The CDR3 runs to 15 residues. Germline loops: CDR1 LGHNT, CDR2 FRNRAP. V was pared by 4 bases and J by 5 bases, with 17 bases between. The CDR3 sequence is CASGSAGPRRETQYF. The CDR3, as DNA: TGTGCTAGTGGTTCCGCGGGGCCCCGGCGCGAGACCCAGTACTTC.

This clonotype was observed at least ten times. This chain links TRBV12-3 or TRBV12-4 with TRBJ2-1; 10 nucleotides match TRBD2. The CDR3 runs to 14 residues. With 6 bases clipped from V and 5 bases from J, the junction kept 4 bases outside the gene matches. CDR3 amino acids: CASRPSGGHNEQFF. The CDR3 coding sequence is TGTGCCAGCAGACCTAGCGGGGGTCACAATGAGCAGTTCTTC.

This clonotype was observed many times. The chain uses TRBV7-9 and TRBJ2-5, with 7 bases identical to TRBD1. The CDR3 consists of 16 residues. V dropped 2 bases and J dropped 2; count of bases not matched to a gene: 8. The V gene's germline CDR1 is SEHNR and CDR2 FQNEAQ (reference sequence). CDR3 nucleotide sequence: TGTGCCAGCAGCTTAACGGGTAGACAGGGTCAAGAGACCCAGTACTTC. Translation: CASSLTGRQGQETQYF. Filled out from reference TRBV7-9 and TRBJ2-5, the complete variable domain reads DTGVSQNPRHKITKRGQNVTFRCDPISEHNRLYWYRQTLGQGPEFLTYFQNEAQLEKSRLLSDRFSAERPKGSFSTLEIQRTEQGDSAMYLCASSLTGRQGQETQYFGPGTRLLVL.